Listed here are 13 T cell receptor beta chains from one sample, sequenced in a study of cytomegalovirus exposure and HLA in healthy donors. The PCR had 60 Vbeta and 13 Jbeta primers. Sequencing was performed with immunoSEQ multiplex PCR; in TCRdb, only in-frame clones are kept and a portion is missing. The sample lists more than 130,000 clones, 73% seen once, with under 15% in the top ten. The sequenced material came from PBMCs. Every receptor here comes from a human donor in good health.

This clone was found once. This chain connects TRBV5-1 to TRBJ1-1, with TRBD1 matching over 7 bases. The CDR3 is 12 amino acids. J gave up 8 bases and V 4 bases, and 5 bases lay outside the gene matches. The germline V gene has CDR1 SGHRS and CDR2 YFSETQ. The CDR3, as DNA: TGCGCCAGCAGCGCCAGGGGGGACGAAGCTTTCTTT. This translates into CASSARGDEAFF.

The rearrangement uses TRBV30 and TRBJ2-6; D might be TRBD2 (6 bases). This CDR3 region has 18 residues. V was cut by 0 bases and J by 0 bases, with 15 bases left in between. Germline V lookup: CDR1 GTSNPN, CDR2 SVGIG (reference sequence). In DNA form, the CDR3 reads TGTGCCTGGAGTGTACTGGGAGGTCTGTTCTCTGGGGCCAACGTCCTGACTTTC. Protein product: CAWSVLGGLFSGANVLTF.

This clone is a singleton in its sample. The J gene is TRBJ2-2, the V gene TRBV28; TRBD1 agrees at 8 bases. The CDR3 consists of 15 residues. J gave up 3 bases and V 7 bases, and 7 bases lay outside the gene matches. CDR1 is MDHEN, CDR2 SYDVKM, per germline. DNA for the CDR3: TGTGCCAGCATTGGACAGGGTATCTACACCGGGGAGCTGTTTTTT. Protein sequence: CASIGQGIYTGELFF.

The count of this clone is one. DNA of the CDR3: TGTGCCAGCAGCTTGGCGCAGGGGGATGGTGACACTGAAGCTTTCTTT. Translating it yields CASSLAQGDGDTEAFF. This rearrangement joins TRBV5-6 to TRBJ1-1, with 7 bases lining up with TRBD1. CDR3 length: 16 residues. Germline CDR1 is SGHDT and CDR2 is YYEEEE. V lost 0 bases to trimming and J lost 3 bases; unmatched junction nucleotides: 8.

The V call is TRBV5-4, the J call TRBJ2-1; 12 bases are a match to TRBD2. There are 15 residues in the CDR3. The ends lost 3 bases at V and 6 bases at J; junction bases unmatched: 4. CDR1 and CDR2 (germline): SGHNT, YYREEE (reference sequence). This CDR3 reads CASSSGLAGLNEQFF. In nucleotides, the CDR3 is TGTGCCAGCAGCTCCGGACTAGCGGGACTCAATGAGCAGTTCTTC.

V and J are TRBV4-1 and TRBJ1-6, with D perhaps matching TRBD1 (5 bases). Germline CDR1 MGHRA, CDR2 YSYEKL. The CDR3 extends over 15 amino acids. V lost 0 bases and J lost 9, with 12 bases in between. In nucleotides, the CDR3 is TGCGCCAGCAGCCAAGAGTTAGGGGTCCGTTCACCCCTCCACTTT. It yields the protein CASSQELGVRSPLHF.

The chain joins TRBV7-6 to TRBJ1-2, with D possibly TRBD1 on 6 matching bases. Germline V gives CDR1 SGHVS, CDR2 FNYEAQ. Trimming shortened V by 1 base and J by 3 bases, and 15 bases separated the two germline ends. The CDR3 extends over 16 amino acids. This chain's CDR3 is CASSLERTPGDYGYTF. The CDR3 DNA is TGTGCCAGCAGCTTAGAGCGGACTCCAGGGGACTATGGCTACACCTTC.

Note on this clone: The junction differs from germline at one of its ends, possibly a read error. J is TRBJ1-1 and V is TRBV2; D may be TRBD1 (5 bases). The CDR3 extends over 12 amino acids. Germline V CDR1 and CDR2: SNHLY, FYNNEI. CDR3 amino acids: CAGSEQVFGAFF. CDR3 sequence (DNA): TGTGCCGGCAGTGAACAGGTGTTCGGAGCTTTCTTT. The full variable domain, its missing parts supplied by reference TRBV2 and TRBJ1-1, is EPEVTQTPSHQVTQMGQEVILRCVPISNHLYFYWYRQILGQKVEFLVSFYNNEISEKSEIFDDQFSVERPDGSNFTLKIRSTKLEDSAMYFCAGSEQVFGAFFGQGTRLTVV.

The chain employs TRBV10-3 and TRBJ1-3; D perhaps matches TRBD1 (5 bases). The CDR3 is 16 residues long. V shed 4 bases and J shed 5 bases, with 18 bases lying between them. Germline V gene lookup returns CDR1 ENHRY and CDR2 SYGVKD. As DNA, the CDR3 is TGTGCCATCAGTGCAGGCGGACGGCAGGGAAGAAACACCATATATTTT. This gives the protein CAISAGGRQGRNTIYF.

The chain links TRBV4-1 to TRBJ1-5; TRBD1 aligns across 7 bases. The germline V gene has CDR1 MGHRA and CDR2 YSYEKL. Unmatched junction bases numbered 11, after V lost 0 bases and J lost 6 bases. This CDR3 region has 17 residues. The CDR3 is CASSQDTTGAGGQPQHF. As DNA, the CDR3 is TGCGCCAGCAGCCAAGATACTACAGGGGCGGGGGGTCAGCCCCAGCATTTT.

This clone was seen just once. The chain joins TRBV5-4 to TRBJ2-5; D is perhaps TRBD1 (5 bases). Deletions cut 4 bases from V and 6 bases from J, with 13 bases between. This CDR3 is 13 amino acids long. CDR1 SGHNT and CDR2 YYREEE come from the germline V gene (reference sequence). CDR3 residues: CASSLGPGQTQYF. DNA of the CDR3: TGTGCCAGCAGCCTAGGACCAGGGCAGACCCAGTACTTC.

The chain links TRBV7-9 to TRBJ2-1; 8 bases are a match to TRBD2. V trimming: 4 bases; J trimming: 9 bases; junction bases outside the gene matches: 5. Germline CDR1 reads SEHNR; CDR2 reads FQNEAQ (reference sequence). This CDR3 contains 13 residues. The DNA for the CDR3 is TGTGCCAGCAGCTCGGACGGGAGGGGTGAGCAGTTCTTC. This codes for CASSSDGRGEQFF.

This clone was observed a few times. CDR3 amino acids: CASSWNYRARSKNIQYF. CDR3 in DNA: TGTGCCAGCAGCTGGAACTACAGGGCCCGGTCCAAAAACATTCAGTACTTC. The rearrangement links TRBV5-6 to TRBJ2-4; tentatively, D is TRBD1 (6 bases). The CDR3 is made up of 17 amino acids. CDR1 is SGHDT and CDR2 is YYEEEE in the germline V gene. Trimming pared 3 bases from V and 2 bases from J, leaving 18 bases between.